A single sample gave rise to the 12 T cell receptor beta chains below, sequenced in a study of blood T cell repertoires in COVID-19. This table comes from immunoSEQ multiplex PCR, and its TCRdb copy is limited to in-frame clones, with some not included. The sample lists roughly 150,000 clones, under 85% occurring once. Sequencing was done on a sample of peripheral blood. Receptors were obtained from a woman over 75 with acute or convalescent COVID-19.

V gene TRBV3-1 (or the pseudogene TRBV3-2) combines with J gene TRBJ1-2; TRBD1 might be the D (6 bases). The germline gives CDR1 LGHDT, CDR2 YNNKEL (reference sequence). V shed 3 bases and J shed 7 bases, with 18 bases lying between them. There are 15 residues in the CDR3. The CDR3 DNA reads as TGTGCCAGCAGCCACGAGGACAGCTCTGGAGGTGGCTACACCTTC. This translates into CASSHEDSSGGGYTF.

This sequence joins TRBV7-3 and TRBJ2-2; tentative D call: TRBD1 (5 bases). Between the trimmed V and J ends, which lost 1 base and 1 base, there was a span of 7 bases. The CDR3 contains 15 residues. CDR1 and CDR2 from the germline V gene are SGHTA and FQGTGA. The CDR3 here is CASSLKQENTGELFF. In DNA form, the CDR3 reads TGTGCCAGCAGCTTAAAACAGGAGAACACCGGGGAGCTGTTTTTT.

The J gene is TRBJ1-4, the V gene TRBV7-2; 11 positions agree with TRBD1. Germline trimming cut 3 bases from V and 7 bases from J; bases unmatched to any gene: 10. This CDR3 contains 17 residues. Germline values: CDR1 SGHTA, CDR2 FQGNSA. Here the CDR3 reads CASSFGVPGTGGEKLFF. DNA for the CDR3: TGTGCCAGCAGCTTTGGTGTCCCTGGGACAGGGGGTGAAAAACTGTTTTTT.

The chain joins TRBV7-2 to TRBJ1-3; D unclear. The CDR3 totals 15 residues. Germline assignment: CDR1 SGHTA and CDR2 FQGNSA. V lost 1 base, J lost 4 bases, and 11 bases lay in between. Written as DNA, the CDR3 is TGTGCCAGCAGCTTAGAACCGGGATCCGGAAACACCATATATTTT. Translating gives CASSLEPGSGNTIYF.

The chain employs TRBV2 and TRBJ1-1; the D is unclear. The CDR3 runs to 13 residues. V lost 7 bases to trimming and J lost 1 base, with 10 bases between them. CDR1 SNHLY and CDR2 FYNNEI come from the germline V gene. CDR3 amino acids: CASTEQRNTEAFF. CDR3 in DNA: TGTGCCAGCACAGAACAGAGGAACACTGAAGCTTTCTTT.

The chain joins TRBV5-1 to TRBJ1-4; D is possibly TRBD1 (6 bases). V dropped 8 bases and J dropped 8 bases, with 22 bases sitting between them. CDR3 length: 15 residues. Germline V gene sequence: CDR1 SGHRS, CDR2 YFSETQ. This chain's CDR3 is CASRKQQGLGEKLFF. The CDR3 DNA follows: TGCGCCAGTAGGAAACAACAGGGACTAGGGGAAAAACTGTTTTTT.

V usage is TRBV28 and J usage is TRBJ2-7; perhaps TRBD2 as D (6 bases). The CDR3 is made up of 17 amino acids. V was cut by 4 bases and J by 3 bases, with 22 bases left in between. The germline gives CDR1 MDHEN, CDR2 SYDVKM. The CDR3 sequence is CASSSPEGISPNYEQYF. CDR3 nucleotide sequence: TGTGCCAGCAGTTCCCCGGAGGGTATTTCGCCCAACTACGAGCAGTACTTC.

DNA of the CDR3: TGTGCCAGCAGCGGCGGGTTCTCTGGGGCCAACGTCCTGACTTTC. Translating gives CASSGGFSGANVLTF. The rearrangement links TRBV5-6 to TRBJ2-6, with D tentatively TRBD2 (5 bases). Germline loops: CDR1 SGHDT, CDR2 YYEEEE. CDR3 length equals 15 residues. Between the trimmed V and J ends, which lost 4 bases and 0 bases, there was a span of 8 bases.

The chain has TRBV12-3 or TRBV12-4 and TRBJ2-7, with a possible D match to TRBD1 (5 bases). V lost 5 bases to trimming and J lost 4 bases, with 6 bases between them. The CDR3 runs 11 residues. CDR3 nucleotides: TGTGCCAGCAGTCCAGGGTACGAGCAGTACTTC. Protein product: CASSPGYEQYF.

V is TRBV9 and J is TRBJ2-3, with D possibly TRBD2 on 6 matching bases. The length of the CDR3 is 15 residues. The germline V gene has CDR1 SGDLS and CDR2 YYNGEE. Trimming stripped 0 bases from V and 4 bases from J, with 12 bases between. The CDR3 region has the DNA TGTGCCAGCAGCGTAGCGGGGGTTGGGTCAGATACGCAGTATTTT. Translation gives CASSVAGVGSDTQYF.

This chain uses TRBV6-2 or TRBV6-3 with TRBJ1-5; no firm D call. This CDR3 region has 14 residues. Trimming removed 2 bases at V and 6 bases at J, with 11 bases between. Germline V CDR1 and CDR2: MNHEY, SVGEGT. DNA for the CDR3: TGTGCCAGCAGTTACCTAGGCGGTGTTCAGCCCCAGCATTTT. This gives the protein CASSYLGGVQPQHF.

The chain has TRBV5-6 and TRBJ1-4, with D perhaps TRBD1 (6 bases). This CDR3 region has 15 residues. Deletions cut 0 bases from V and 5 bases from J, with 11 bases between. CDR1 and CDR2 (germline): SGHDT, YYEEEE. CDR3 in amino acids: CASSLVDRRNEKLFF. In DNA, the CDR3 is TGTGCCAGCAGCTTGGTAGACAGGAGGAATGAAAAACTGTTTTTT. The full variable domain, its missing parts supplied by reference TRBV5-6 and TRBJ1-4, is DAGVTQSPTHLIKTRGQQVTLRCSPKSGHDTVSWYQQALGQGPQFIFQYYEEEERQRGNFPDRFSGHQFPNYSSELNVNALLLGDSALYLCASSLVDRRNEKLFFGSGTQLSVL.